There are many counts of the clone carrying this T cell receptor beta chain. The antigen remains unidentified. The run depth of the assay was deep. Data came from immunoSEQ multiplex PCR; TCRdb stores just in-frame clones and leaves some out. The profile covers roughly 760,000 clones, with roughly 70% appearing a single time and around 1.6% taken by the ten largest. These data belong to a study of shared clonotypes between healthy human individuals. Trimming removed 2 bases at V and 4 bases at J, with 5 bases between. Germline V gene sequence: CDR1 MGHDK, CDR2 SYGVNS. CDR3 size: 13 residues. Study-wide results and caveats: Sequencing depth was expected to affect clonotype sharing among donors. Naive subsets, compared against memory subsets, generally had larger estimated richness values.

This chain links TRBV25-1 with TRBJ2-2; D might be TRBD1 or TRBD2, each matching 5 bases. The receptor was isolated from a woman under 40 in good health. The source material was memory CD4+ T cells sorted from blood. Subset denoted: CD45RA-negative fraction. In nucleotides, the CDR3 is TGTGCCAGCAGTGAAGGGGGCACCGGGGAGCTGTTTTTT. Encoded protein: CASSEGGTGELFF.